A selection of T cell receptor beta chains follows, all from one sample in a study of naive and memory T cell subsets. Via MiXCR, TCRdb re-called the UMI-ligation and nested PCR reads, giving one row per CDR3 protein. The data show 150,000 or so distinct CDR3 sequences, 20% to 25% seen once. The sample was naive CD4+ T cells from blood. The receptors were sampled from a human donor in good health. Each CDR3 is given with its conserved first and last residue. Each record gives: clone size, D gene, V gene, J gene, CDR3 DNA, CDR3 protein. The D gene is left open where the match is weak. Part of the rows lack a size; the others show once, few, many or a class for expanded clones.

.	.	TRBV6-5	TRBJ2-2	TGTGCCAGCAGTTACTCGGGCCGCTTAAGGGCCGGGGAGCTGTTTTTT	CASSYSGRLRAGELFF
few	.	TRBV3-1	TRBJ2-3	TGTGCCAGCAGCCAAGACCTTTCCTCCACAGATACGCAGTATTTT	CASSQDLSSTDTQYF
few	.	TRBV6-6	TRBJ2-4	TGTGCCAGCACCCAGCGAAACATTCAGTACTTC	CASTQRNIQYF
.	.	TRBV6-5	TRBJ2-1	TGTGCCAGCACCACGGGAGCCTTCTCCTACAATGAGCAGTTCTTC	CASTTGAFSYNEQFF
.	.	TRBV6-2/TRBV6-3	TRBJ1-1	TGTGCCAGCAGTTACTCCCAGTCGAACACTGAAGCTTTCTTT	CASSYSQSNTEAFF
.	TRBD2	TRBV19	TRBJ2-7	TGTGCCAGTAGTACCCTGGCCCCGGGACTAGCTGGAACCTACGAGCAGTACTTC	CASSTLAPGLAGTYEQYF
many	.	TRBV29-1	TRBJ1-1	TGCAGCGTTGCGGACACTGAAGCTTTCTTT	CSVADTEAFF
.	.	TRBV20-1	TRBJ2-3	TGCAGTGCCCCGATTTTTGGGAGAGATACGCAGTATTTT	CSAPIFGRDTQYF
.	TRBD2	TRBV12-5	TRBJ2-1	TGTGCTAGTGCCCTGAGGTTGGCTAGCGGGTACAATGAGCAGTTCTTC	CASALRLASGYNEQFF
.	.	TRBV6-1	TRBJ1-2	TGTGCCAGCAGTGAAGGACGAGGGGGACCGGGTGGCTACACCTTC	CASSEGRGGPGGYTF
.	.	TRBV10-3	TRBJ1-1	TGTGCCATCAGTGAGGCCAGTTTGAACACTGAAGCTTTCTTT	CAISEASLNTEAFF
.	TRBD2	TRBV2	TRBJ2-1	TGTGCCAGCAGTGAAGCGCGCGGGAGGGCCAATGAGCAGTTCTTC	CASSEARGRANEQFF
.	.	TRBV28	TRBJ2-1	TGTGCCAGCAGTTTAATCCTCCTGGGATACAATGAGCAGTTCTTC	CASSLILLGYNEQFF
few	.	TRBV20-1	TRBJ1-6	TGCAGTGCTAGTCTGGCAGGGCATAATTCACCCCTCCACTTT	CSASLAGHNSPLHF
.	.	TRBV12-3/TRBV12-4	TRBJ1-3	TGTGCCAGCAGTTTTAGCAGGGCCTACTCTGGAAACACCATATATTTT	CASSFSRAYSGNTIYF
.	.	TRBV9	TRBJ2-3	TGTGCCAGCAGCGAGACGGGACCGGCCTTCACAGATACGCAGTATTTT	CASSETGPAFTDTQYF
many	TRBD2	TRBV12-3/TRBV12-4	TRBJ2-1	TGTGCCAGCAGGCTGAGCGGACTAGCGGGCGTGCGGCCGCAGTTCTTC	CASRLSGLAGVRPQFF
many	TRBD2	TRBV20-1	TRBJ2-5	TGCAGTGCTAGAGTCCCCCTAGCGGGAGTTGGTGAGACCCAGTACTTC	CSARVPLAGVGETQYF
few	TRBD2	TRBV7-2	TRBJ2-3	TGTGCCAGCAGCTTCCGACTAGCGGGCGACACAGATACGCAGTATTTT	CASSFRLAGDTDTQYF
.	.	TRBV28	TRBJ2-3	TGTGCCAGCAGTTTCTCCCAGGGGTGGGGCACAGATACGCAGTATTTT	CASSFSQGWGTDTQYF
few	TRBD2	TRBV7-8	TRBJ2-3	TGTGCCAGCAGCTTCCGACTAGCGGGAGGGATGGATACGCAGTATTTT	CASSFRLAGGMDTQYF
.	.	TRBV28	TRBJ2-1	TGTGCCAGCAGTGCCCCCCGGGCAGTCAACAATGAGCAGTTCTTC	CASSAPRAVNNEQFF
few	.	TRBV7-6	TRBJ2-7	TGTGCCAGCAGCTTAGCAGAGGAGTACGAGCAGTACTTC	CASSLAEEYEQYF
many	.	TRBV2	TRBJ2-1	TGTGCCAGCAGTCGCGGACTATTAAATGAGCAGTTCTTC	CASSRGLLNEQFF
.	.	TRBV24-1	TRBJ2-2	TGTGCCACCTCCAGACGGGGCAACTCTGGACCCGGGGAGCTGTTTTTT	CATSRRGNSGPGELFF
.	.	TRBV3-1	TRBJ2-5	TGTGCCAGCAGCCGCACTTTCTCGCGTGAAGAGACCCAGTACTTC	CASSRTFSREETQYF
once	TRBD2	TRBV18	TRBJ2-1	TGTGCCAGCTCACCAATTGAGACTAGCCATGTCTTC	CASSPIETSHVF
.	.	TRBV20-1	TRBJ2-5	TGCAGTGCTAGGCGGAAGATCCAAGAGACCCAGTACTTC	CSARRKIQETQYF
.	.	TRBV19	TRBJ1-4	TGTGCCAGTGGGGTTGAAAAACTGTTTTTT	CASGVEKLFF
.	.	TRBV5-1	TRBJ1-1	TGCGCCAGCAGCTTGGCGCCGACCGGCACTCTGAACACTGAAGCTTTCTTT	CASSLAPTGTLNTEAFF
.	.	TRBV7-2	TRBJ1-4	TGTGCCAGCAGCCGCGGGACTTTGGGTGAAAAACTGTTTTTT	CASSRGTLGEKLFF
few	.	TRBV6-5	TRBJ1-1	TGTGCCAGCAGTTACTCACAAAGGGTTCCGGGCACTGAAACTTTCTTT	CASSYSQRVPGTETFF